Listed here is a single T cell receptor beta chain. This entry belongs to a study of blood T cell repertoires in COVID-19. Across the study: Samples representing acute and convalescent COVID-19 were sourced from the United States, Italy and Spain. T cells, B-cell-depleted T cells, or PBMCs supplied cDNA or gDNA.

As handled by the study authors: Nucleated cell counts were estimated from reference gene primer amplification. Libraries were prepared by immunoSEQ multiplex PCR; TCRdb keeps only in-frame clonotypes and omits some of them. The DNA was the basis for D and trimming; V, J and clone size are from that table. The profile shows tens of thousands of clones, 65% to 90% of them singletons. The CDR3 consists of 12 residues. The TCR originated in a human donor in a cohort sampled during active COVID-19. The chain has TRBV21-1 and TRBJ2-5; TRBD1 reflects the table's D call only, with no check against the DNA. TRBV21-1 is given as a pseudogene. Sequencing input: peripheral blood. CDR3 loop: CARGAGEETQYF. DNA for the CDR3: TGTGCCAGGGGGGCAGGGGAAGAGACCCAGTACTTC.